The 17 T cell receptor beta chains below were found in one sample sequenced in a study of blood T cell repertoires in COVID-19. Using immunoSEQ multiplex PCR, the repertoire was profiled, and TCRdb retains in-frame clones only, with some absent. The top ten clones hold about 3% of a sample with some 490,000 clones, approximately 85% of them seen once. The sequenced sample was peripheral blood. The receptors come from a human donor in a cohort sampled during active COVID-19.

V usage is TRBV28 and J usage is TRBJ1-4; no definite D call. The V and J ends lost 3 bases and 8 bases respectively, with 13 bases between them. There are 14 residues in the CDR3. The germline V gene has CDR1 MDHEN and CDR2 SYDVKM. The CDR3 loop is CASSLEGLGEKLFF. CDR3 in DNA: TGTGCCAGCAGTTTGGAGGGCTTGGGGGAAAAACTGTTTTTT. The full variable domain, rest sourced from reference TRBV28 and TRBJ1-4, is DVKVTQSSRYLVKRTGEKVFLECVQDMDHENMFWYRQDPGLGLRLIYFSYDVKMKEKGDIPEGYSVSREKKERFSLILESASTNQTSMYLCASSLEGLGEKLFFGSGTQLSVL.

The CDR3 sequence is CASSDLDRDYGYTF. The CDR3 DNA reads as TGTGCCAGCAGTGACCTAGACAGGGACTATGGCTACACCTTC. The rearrangement links TRBV25-1 to TRBJ1-2; TRBD1 matches at 7 bases. The CDR3 runs 14 residues. Germline lookup yields CDR1 MGHDK and CDR2 SYGVNS. Trimming took 3 bases from V and 3 from J; bases not matched to a gene: 4.

V and J are TRBV3-1 (or the pseudogene TRBV3-2) and TRBJ1-2; TRBD1 matches 8 bases. Trimming at V came to 4 bases and at J to 8 bases, leaving 9 bases not matched to a gene. Germline CDR1 and CDR2: LGHDT and YNNKEL (reference sequence). The length of the CDR3 is 14 residues. The DNA for the CDR3 is TGTGCCAGCAGCCTATCGACAGGGGAATACGGCTACACCTTC. Amino acid sequence: CASSLSTGEYGYTF.

This clone was seen a handful of times. The chain recombines TRBV19 with TRBJ2-7, with D possibly being TRBD1 (6 bases). From germline, CDR1 is LNHDA and CDR2 SQIVND (reference sequence). The CDR3 has 15 amino acids. The V end was cut by 5 bases, the J end by 2 bases, with 16 bases between. For the CDR3, the DNA is TGTGCCAGTAGTGAAAAACGGGCAGGGGCCTACGAGCAGTACTTC. It is translated as CASSEKRAGAYEQYF.

This chain uses TRBV2 with TRBJ2-3; a possible D gene is TRBD1 (7 bases). Trimming shortened V by 8 bases and J by 8 bases, and 20 bases separated the two germline ends. There are 14 residues in the CDR3. From germline, CDR1 is SNHLY and CDR2 FYNNEI. This CDR3 reads CASQGEVSSGTQYF. CDR3 DNA: TGTGCCAGCCAGGGGGAGGTCTCAAGCGGTACGCAGTATTTT.

This clone was detected only once. The gene calls are TRBV7-3 and TRBJ2-7; TRBD2 matches at 7 bases. The CDR3 extends over 14 amino acids. V was pared by 5 bases and J by 1 base, with 5 bases of the junction left unmatched. The V gene's germline CDR1 is SGHTA and CDR2 FQGTGA. The CDR3 DNA reads as TGTGCCAGCAGCCTGGGGCGGGAGTCCTACGAGCAGTACTTC. This codes for CASSLGRESYEQYF.

The chain couples TRBV28 to TRBJ1-1; 10 nucleotides agree with TRBD1. The CDR3 consists of 15 residues. The V gene end was trimmed by 3 bases and the J gene end by 0 bases; junction bases not matched to a gene: 1. Germline CDR1 MDHEN, CDR2 SYDVKM. CDR3 DNA: TGTGCCAGCAGTTTGACAGGGGGCCTGAACACTGAAGCTTTCTTT. This encodes CASSLTGGLNTEAFF.

CDR3: CASSLGGGGNTEAFF. CDR3 nucleotides: TGTGCCAGCAGCTTAGGCGGGGGAGGGAACACTGAAGCTTTCTTT. The chain recombines TRBV7-2 with TRBJ1-1, with D maybe TRBD1 (5 bases). Looked up from germline, CDR1 is SGHTA and CDR2 is FQGNSA. This CDR3 is built from 15 residues. V lost 1 base and J 1 base, leaving 10 bases between the germline ends. Full variable domain (outside the CDR3, taken from reference TRBV7-2 and TRBJ1-1): GAGVSQSPSNKVTEKGKDVELRCDPISGHTALYWYRQSLGQGLEFLIYFQGNSAPDKSGLPSDRFSAERTGGSVSTLTIQRTQQEDSAVYLCASSLGGGGNTEAFFGQGTRLTVV.

The chain couples TRBV4-2 to TRBJ1-3, with 8 bases that match TRBD1. The V segment lost 0 bases and the J segment 0 bases; nucleotides outside the gene matches: 4. The CDR3 length is 17 residues. Germline lookup yields CDR1 LGHNA and CDR2 YNFKEQ. Here the CDR3 reads CASSQEQGAHSGNTIYF. The DNA for the CDR3 is TGTGCCAGCAGCCAAGAGCAGGGGGCTCACTCTGGAAACACCATATATTTT.

V gene TRBV9 combines with J gene TRBJ1-3, with unresolved D. Trimming took off 7 bases at V and 8 bases at J, with 19 bases between the two ends. Germline CDR1 reads SGDLS; CDR2 reads YYNGEE. This CDR3 contains 14 residues. CDR3 bases: TGTGCCAGCGGCGCCCCCGCGACGGCGGACACCATATATTTT. It is translated as CASGAPATADTIYF.

This clone was detected only a few times. The J gene is TRBJ2-5, the V gene TRBV19; a weak D match, TRBD1 (5 bases). This CDR3 is built from 13 residues. V was clipped by 5 bases and J by 1 base, with 8 bases between them. Germline V CDR1 and CDR2: LNHDA, SQIVND (reference sequence). The CDR3 DNA reads as TGTGCCAGTAGTCCGACAGCCCAAGAGACCCAGTACTTC. Residues: CASSPTAQETQYF.

This rearrangement joins TRBV28 to TRBJ1-5; 7 bases line up with TRBD1. Unmatched junction bases numbered 5, after V lost 5 bases and J lost 4 bases. In germline, CDR1 is MDHEN, CDR2 SYDVKM. This CDR3 comprises 14 residues. The DNA for the CDR3 is TGTGCCAGCAGTCCGGGACAGAAGAATCAGCCCCAGCATTTT. Protein sequence: CASSPGQKNQPQHF.

In its sample, this clone was seen once. This chain uses TRBV7-3 with TRBJ2-1, with D possibly matching TRBD2 (5 bases). The germline V gene has CDR1 SGHTA and CDR2 FQGTGA. The length of the CDR3 is 15 residues. V dropped 5 bases and J dropped 9 bases, with 20 bases sitting between them. CDR3 DNA sequence: TGTGCCAGCAGCCCTTCGGTGGGAGTCCACAGTGAGCAGTTCTTC. Its protein is CASSPSVGVHSEQFF.

This chain joins TRBV7-2 and TRBJ1-6, with 7 bases identical to TRBD1. The CDR3 sequence is 14 residues long. V shed 3 bases, J shed 10 bases, and the junction held 6 bases outside the gene matches. CDR1 is SGHTA and CDR2 is FQGNSA in the germline V gene. CDR3 region: CASSLRQGSSPLHF. The DNA of the CDR3 is TGTGCCAGCAGCTTGAGACAGGGTAGCTCACCCCTCCACTTT.

The rearrangement joins TRBV5-5 to TRBJ1-1, with D perhaps matching TRBD1 (6 bases). The V end was cut by 2 bases, the J end by 6 bases, with 20 bases between. CDR1 is SGHKS and CDR2 is YYEKEE in the germline V gene (reference sequence). The CDR3 spans 16 residues. The CDR3 here is CASSLSGRGEWAEAFF. In DNA, the CDR3 is TGTGCCAGCAGCTTAAGTGGCAGGGGCGAGTGGGCTGAAGCTTTCTTT.

The V and J genes are TRBV27 and TRBJ1-6, with 8 bases lining up with TRBD1. J lost 9 bases, V lost 2 bases, and 9 bases had no gene match. This CDR3 comprises 16 residues. Per germline, CDR1 MNHEY and CDR2 SMNVEV (reference sequence). The CDR3 region is CASSLIRTGPTSPLHF. The CDR3 coding sequence is TGTGCCAGCAGTTTAATCAGGACAGGGCCGACTTCACCCCTCCACTTT.

This clone was seen a few times. J is TRBJ2-7 and V is TRBV5-1; 7 bases are a match to TRBD1. V shed 4 bases and J 4 bases; nucleotides not matched to a gene: 11. Germline V gives CDR1 SGHRS, CDR2 YFSETQ. The CDR3 covers 15 residues. CDR3 residues: CASSPRQGRVYEQYF. The DNA of the CDR3 is TGCGCCAGCAGCCCGCGACAGGGAAGGGTTTACGAGCAGTACTTC.